This T cell receptor (beta chain) appears in the sequencing data of a study of cytomegalovirus exposure and HLA in healthy donors. This CDR3 contains 13 residues. Germline CDR1 is SQVTM and CDR2 is ANQGSEA. The V gene end was trimmed by 7 bases and the J gene end by 6 bases; junction bases not matched to a gene: 7. Study results and limitations: Investigators reported some 150 TCR beta chains as tied to cytomegalovirus. Most of the TCR beta V segments (in an earlier analysis) were productive either about 87% or about 30% of the time. Among immune exposure information, only CMV serostatus was available. Exclusion as indistinguishable affected some V segments, including TRBV6-2 and TRBV6-3.

Researchers ran the PCR with 60 Vbeta and 13 Jbeta primers. The data were produced by immunoSEQ multiplex PCR, yet TCRdb's version contains in-frame clones alone and is incomplete. The sample contains 210,000 or so clones, 70% to 85% of which appear only once. A word on this clone: Its target is not known.

The chain combines TRBV29-1 with TRBJ1-4; 8 nucleotides agree with TRBD1. The sample was PBMCs. This clonotype originated in a woman aged 40 to 50 in good health and CMV-seronegative. The CDR3 sequence: CSAGQGSDEKLFF. CDR3 in DNA: TGCAGCGCCGGACAGGGTTCGGATGAAAAACTGTTTTTT.